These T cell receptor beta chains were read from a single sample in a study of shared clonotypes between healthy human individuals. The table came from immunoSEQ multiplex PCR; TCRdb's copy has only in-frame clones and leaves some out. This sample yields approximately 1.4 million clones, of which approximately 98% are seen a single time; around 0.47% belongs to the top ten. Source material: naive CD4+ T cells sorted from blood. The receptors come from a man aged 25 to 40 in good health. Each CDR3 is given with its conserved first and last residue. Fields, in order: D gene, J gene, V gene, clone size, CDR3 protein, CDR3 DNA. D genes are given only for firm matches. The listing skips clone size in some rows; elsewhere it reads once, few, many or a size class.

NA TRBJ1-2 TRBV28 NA CASWYRPLDVYGYTF TGTGCCAGCTGGTATCGGCCGCTGGACGTCTATGGCTACACCTTC
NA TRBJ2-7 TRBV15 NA CATSREKGFVYEQYF TGTGCCACCAGCAGAGAAAAGGGGTTCGTCTACGAGCAGTACTTC
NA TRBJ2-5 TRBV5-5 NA CASRSSDSQWAQYF TGTGCCAGCAGGAGCTCGGACAGTCAATGGGCCCAGTACTTC
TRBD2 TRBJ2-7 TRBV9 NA CASSPSGGTSHEQYF TGTGCCAGCAGCCCTAGCGGCGGGACTTCCCACGAGCAGTACTTC
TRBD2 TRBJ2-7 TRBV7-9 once CASSLRSREVNEQYF TGTGCCAGCAGCTTACGGTCGCGGGAGGTCAACGAGCAGTACTTC
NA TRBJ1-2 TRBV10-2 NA CASSMGKPSHGYTF TGCGCCAGCAGTATGGGTAAACCCTCTCATGGCTACACCTTC
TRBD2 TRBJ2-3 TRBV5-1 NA CASSFGLAGGTDTQYF TGCGCCAGCAGCTTTGGGTTAGCGGGAGGAACAGATACGCAGTATTTT
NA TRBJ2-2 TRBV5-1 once CASSGRWELFF TGCGCCAGCAGTGGGAGATGGGAGCTGTTTTTT
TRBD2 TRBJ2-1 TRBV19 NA CASRGGGSNEQFF TGTGCCAGTAGGGGGGGAGGGTCTAATGAGCAGTTCTTC
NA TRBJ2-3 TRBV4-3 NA CASSQESPGTQYF TGCGCCAGCAGCCAAGAGTCGCCTGGTACGCAGTATTTT
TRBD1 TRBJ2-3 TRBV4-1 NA CASSTQPTGYTDTQYF TGCGCCAGCAGCACCCAGCCGACAGGGTACACAGATACGCAGTATTTT
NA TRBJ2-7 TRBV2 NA CASSDEQAITYDYEQYF TGTGCCAGCAGTGATGAACAGGCCATCACCTACGACTACGAGCAGTACTTC
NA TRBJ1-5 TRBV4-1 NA CASSRELARGSNQPQHF TGCGCCAGCAGCCGAGAACTGGCCCGAGGATCTAATCAGCCCCAGCATTTT
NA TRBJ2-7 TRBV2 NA CASAAYEQYF TGTGCCAGCGCGGCCTACGAGCAGTACTTC
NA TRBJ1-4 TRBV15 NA CATSRAKGRVEGGLFF TGTGCCACCAGCAGGGCGAAGGGACGGGTGGAAGGTGGACTGTTTTTT